The 25 T cell receptor beta chains listed next were all sequenced from one sample in a study of blood T cell repertoires in COVID-19. Clones were read by immunoSEQ multiplex PCR, and TCRdb kept only the in-frame ones, dropping some. The table lists 85,000 to 100,000 clones, 79% of them singletons. Sequencing input: peripheral blood. These receptors were taken from a woman at least 80 years old with active or convalescent COVID-19.

The chain links TRBV2 to TRBJ2-2, with D perhaps matching TRBD2 (5 bases). This CDR3 has 15 amino acids. Trimming removed 6 bases at V and 4 bases at J, with 15 bases between. Germline V gives CDR1 SNHLY, CDR2 FYNNEI. The CDR3 region is CASSRVGLLTGELFF. The CDR3 DNA reads TGTGCCAGCAGCCGCGTCGGACTTCTCACCGGGGAGCTGTTTTTT.

The rearrangement links TRBV3-1 (or the pseudogene TRBV3-2) to TRBJ2-5; D might be TRBD1 (6 bases). There are 13 residues in the CDR3. Per germline, CDR1 LGHDT and CDR2 YNNKEL (reference sequence). Trimming cost V 2 bases and J 9 bases, with 13 bases left between them. CDR3 bases: TGTGCCAGCAGCCAACTCATTGAGGGGGCCCAGTACTTC. It encodes CASSQLIEGAQYF.

This clone was recorded only once. The DNA of the CDR3 is TGTGCCTGGAGGGGACAGAACACCGGGGAGCTGTTTTTT. It yields the protein CAWRGQNTGELFF. The gene calls are TRBV30 and TRBJ2-2; D perhaps matches TRBD1 (6 bases). CDR1 and CDR2 (germline): GTSNPN, SVGIG (reference sequence). CDR3 length equals 13 residues. The V and J ends lost 3 bases and 1 base respectively, with 6 bases between them.

V usage is TRBV19 and J usage is TRBJ2-6; 7 bases agree with TRBD1. The CDR3 consists of 16 residues. The ends lost 3 bases at V and 0 bases at J; junction bases unmatched: 2. Germline CDR1 and CDR2: LNHDA and SQIVND (reference sequence). The CDR3 DNA follows: TGTGCCAGTAGTATGGGACAGTTCTCTGGGGCCAACGTCCTGACTTTC. Amino acid sequence: CASSMGQFSGANVLTF.

Here the CDR3 reads CASSQDGYGDEQYF. The CDR3 DNA follows: TGCGCCAGCAGCCAAGACGGGTACGGGGACGAGCAGTACTTC. V and J are TRBV4-3 and TRBJ2-7, with D possibly TRBD2 on 5 matching bases. CDR3 length: 14 residues. Germline V gene data show CDR1 as LGHNA and CDR2 as YSLEER. Trimming removed 0 bases from V and 5 bases from J, with 11 bases in between.

The rearrangement joins TRBV2 to TRBJ2-7, with TRBD2 identical over 8 bases. The germline gives CDR1 SNHLY, CDR2 FYNNEI. The CDR3 runs 14 residues. J was trimmed by 0 bases and V by 4 bases; bases with no gene match: 2. The CDR3 DNA reads TGTGCCAGCAGTGGGCTAGCGGGCTCCTACGAGCAGTACTTC. Residues: CASSGLAGSYEQYF.

The chain uses TRBV6-5 and TRBJ1-6; TRBD1 agrees at 7 bases. V was pared by 5 bases and J by 8 bases, with 9 bases of the junction left unmatched. The CDR3 totals 15 residues. Germline loops: CDR1 MNHEY, CDR2 SVGAGI. The CDR3 nucleotides are TGTGCCAGCAGTCCGACAGGGCCGAATTATTCACCCCTCCACTTT. Translating it yields CASSPTGPNYSPLHF.

This chain joins TRBV2 and TRBJ1-2; 8 nucleotides line up with TRBD1. V dropped 5 bases and J dropped 4; count of bases not matched to a gene: 9. CDR3 length: 15 amino acids. The germline V gene has CDR1 SNHLY and CDR2 FYNNEI. CDR3 region: CASSPRTGTSYGYTF. The DNA for the CDR3 is TGTGCCAGCAGTCCCCGGACAGGGACATCCTATGGCTACACCTTC.

This clone turned up a few times. The J gene is TRBJ2-7, the V gene TRBV11-2, with 7 bases fitting TRBD1. CDR3 size: 12 residues. The germline V gene has CDR1 SGHAT and CDR2 FQNNGV. Trimming at V came to 5 bases and at J to 7 bases, leaving 5 bases not matched to a gene. The CDR3 reads CASSRWGQEQYF. The DNA of the CDR3 is TGTGCCAGCAGCCGTTGGGGACAGGAGCAGTACTTC.

The rearrangement links TRBV19 to TRBJ1-1; 12 nucleotides align to TRBD1. The CDR3 covers 16 residues. The V gene end was trimmed by 6 bases and the J gene end by 1 base; junction bases not matched to a gene: 6. Germline V gene lookup returns CDR1 LNHDA and CDR2 SQIVND (reference sequence). The CDR3 protein is CASRGGTGGRNTEAFF. CDR3 DNA sequence: TGTGCCAGTAGAGGGGGGACAGGGGGCCGGAACACTGAAGCTTTCTTT.

This clone came up once. V is TRBV28 and J is TRBJ2-1; 7 bases align to TRBD1. This CDR3 spans 15 amino acids. Germline CDR1 is MDHEN and CDR2 is SYDVKM. V shed 2 bases, J shed 6 bases, and the junction held 7 bases outside the gene matches. This chain's CDR3 is CASSLGYRGVNEQFF. The CDR3 bases are TGTGCCAGCAGTTTAGGATACAGGGGTGTCAATGAGCAGTTCTTC.

The V call is TRBV5-5, the J call TRBJ1-3; D gene ambiguous. The CDR3 runs to 16 residues. Per germline, CDR1 SGHKS and CDR2 YYEKEE (reference sequence). V was clipped by 7 bases and J by 4 bases, with 21 bases between them. Here the CDR3 reads CASESQSGLLGNTIYF. The CDR3 region has the DNA TGTGCCAGCGAGTCACAGAGCGGACTACTGGGAAACACCATATATTTT.

This clone was picked up a small number of times. The rearrangement links TRBV6-5 to TRBJ2-1, with TRBD2 identical over 12 bases. Germline loops: CDR1 MNHEY, CDR2 SVGAGI. After removal of 4 bases from V and 5 bases from J, the junction contained 3 bases not matched to a gene. The CDR3 spans 15 residues. CDR3 residues: CASSSRLAGDNEQFF. In DNA, the CDR3 is TGTGCCAGCAGTTCACGACTAGCGGGAGACAATGAGCAGTTCTTC.

This clone was recorded only once. V gene TRBV6-5 combines with J gene TRBJ1-2, with D maybe TRBD1 (6 bases). Trimming took off 5 bases at V and 2 bases at J, with 9 bases between the two ends. Per germline, CDR1 MNHEY and CDR2 SVGAGI. CDR3 size: 13 residues. The CDR3 DNA follows: TGTGCCAGCAGTCCAACAGGGAACTATGGCTACACCTTC. Protein sequence: CASSPTGNYGYTF.

The rearrangement joins TRBV18 to TRBJ2-6; 7 nucleotides align to TRBD1. Germline V gives CDR1 KGHSH, CDR2 LQKENI. The V gene end was trimmed by 3 bases and the J gene end by 1 base; junction bases not matched to a gene: 0. There are 15 residues in the CDR3. The CDR3 sequence: CASSPRGSGANVLTF. CDR3 in DNA: TGTGCCAGCTCACCCAGGGGGTCTGGGGCCAACGTCCTGACTTTC.

The count of this clone is one. The V call is TRBV12-3 or TRBV12-4, the J call TRBJ1-1; D perhaps matches TRBD1 (6 bases). The CDR3 contains 13 residues. The V end was cut by 6 bases, the J end by 1 base, with 9 bases between. CDR3 coding DNA: TGTGCCAGCAGCAAACAGGGGAACACTGAAGCTTTCTTT. It yields the protein CASSKQGNTEAFF.

The V and J genes are TRBV7-9 and TRBJ1-2; D possibly corresponds to TRBD1 (6 bases). The CDR3 loop spans 15 amino acids. V dropped 1 base and J dropped 2 bases, with 11 bases sitting between them. Germline V gene sequence: CDR1 SEHNR, CDR2 FQNEAQ (reference sequence). The CDR3 region is CASSLERQGNYGYTF. The DNA of the CDR3 is TGTGCCAGCAGCTTAGAGCGCCAGGGGAACTATGGCTACACCTTC.

This chain links TRBV5-6 with TRBJ2-7; D unresolved. CDR1 SGHDT and CDR2 YYEEEE come from the germline V gene. The CDR3 contains 13 residues. Trimming stripped 1 base from V and 2 bases from J, with 7 bases between. The CDR3 reads CASSLWQAYEQYF. The CDR3 DNA is TGTGCCAGCAGCTTGTGGCAAGCCTACGAGCAGTACTTC.

The chain has TRBV3-1 (or the pseudogene TRBV3-2) and TRBJ2-5, with 7 bases identical to TRBD1. V shed 8 bases, J shed 1 base, and the junction held 13 bases outside the gene matches. The V gene's germline CDR1 is LGHDT and CDR2 YNNKEL (reference sequence). This CDR3 contains 16 residues. CDR3 bases: TGTGCCAGCGCCAACAGTCGGCCAGGGGGCCAAGAGACCCAGTACTTC. It is translated as CASANSRPGGQETQYF.

V usage is TRBV9 and J usage is TRBJ2-3; a possible D gene is TRBD1 (6 bases). This CDR3 comprises 16 residues. Germline-derived CDR1 and CDR2 are SGDLS and YYNGEE. Trimming removed 3 bases from V and 2 bases from J, with 16 bases in between. The CDR3 sequence is CASSEGHETNTDTQYF. DNA for the CDR3: TGTGCCAGCAGCGAGGGACACGAAACGAACACAGATACGCAGTATTTT.

The chain recombines TRBV6-5 with TRBJ1-2; the D gene is possibly TRBD1 (6 bases). Looked up from germline, CDR1 is MNHEY and CDR2 is SVGAGI. V was clipped by 6 bases and J by 2 bases, with 13 bases between them. The CDR3 runs 14 residues. CDR3 sequence: CASRPQGPNYGYTF. In DNA form, the CDR3 reads TGTGCCAGCAGACCACAGGGACCCAACTATGGCTACACCTTC.

V and J are TRBV21-1 and TRBJ2-7; TRBD1, the D gene given by the table, was not confirmed from the DNA. TRBV21-1 is a pseudogene segment. The CDR3 spans 21 residues. The CDR3 DNA follows: TGTGCCAGCAGCAATTCAGGGGCGCGGTACAGAAGGTTCCGTTCCTCCTACGAGCAGTACTTC. Translation gives CASSNSGARYRRFRSSYEQYF.

The chain links TRBV10-3 to TRBJ2-7, with TRBD2 matching 7 bases. This CDR3 region has 12 residues. J gave up 9 bases and V 3 bases, and 5 bases lay outside the gene matches. Germline CDR1 ENHRY, CDR2 SYGVKD. In DNA, the CDR3 is TGTGCCATCAGTGAAGGAGGGAGGGGGCAGTACTTC. This encodes CAISEGGRGQYF.

The rearrangement joins TRBV28 to TRBJ1-2; 7 bases map to TRBD1. This CDR3 has 14 residues. The V segment lost 5 bases and the J segment 4 bases; nucleotides outside the gene matches: 7. Germline V gene sequence: CDR1 MDHEN, CDR2 SYDVKM. The DNA for the CDR3 is TGTGCCAGCAGTGAGGGGGCCCCTAGCTATGGCTACACCTTC. This encodes CASSEGAPSYGYTF.

The rearrangement links TRBV6-2 or TRBV6-3 to TRBJ1-2; no clear D gene. Trimming stripped 5 bases from V and 5 bases from J, with 15 bases between. This CDR3 is 14 amino acids long. Germline assignment: CDR1 MNHEY and CDR2 SVGEGT. CDR3 sequence (DNA): TGTGCCAGCAGTAACCCCCAGTTTTGGTATGGCTACACCTTC. Protein product: CASSNPQFWYGYTF.